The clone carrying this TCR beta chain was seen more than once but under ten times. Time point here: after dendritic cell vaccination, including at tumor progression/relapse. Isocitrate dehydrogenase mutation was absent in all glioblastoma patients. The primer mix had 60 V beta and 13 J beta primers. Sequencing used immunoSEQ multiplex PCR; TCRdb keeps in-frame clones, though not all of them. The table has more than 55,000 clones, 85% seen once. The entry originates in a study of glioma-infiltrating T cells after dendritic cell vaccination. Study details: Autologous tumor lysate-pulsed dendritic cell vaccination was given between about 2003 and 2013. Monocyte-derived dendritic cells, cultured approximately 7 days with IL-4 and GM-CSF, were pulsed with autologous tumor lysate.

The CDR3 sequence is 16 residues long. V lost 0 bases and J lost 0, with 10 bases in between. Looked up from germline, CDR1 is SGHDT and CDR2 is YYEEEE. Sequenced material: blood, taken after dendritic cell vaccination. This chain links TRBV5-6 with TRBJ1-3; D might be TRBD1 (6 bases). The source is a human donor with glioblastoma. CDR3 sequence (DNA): TGTGCCAGCAGCTTGGCCGCAGGGGCCTCTGGAAACACCATATATTTT. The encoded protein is CASSLAAGASGNTIYF.